Listed below are T cell receptor beta chains from one sample, sequenced in a study of shared clonotypes between healthy human individuals. Clones were read by immunoSEQ multiplex PCR, and TCRdb kept only the in-frame ones, dropping some. The data contain about 1.4 million clones, 95% to 97% of them singletons. Material for sequencing was naive CD4+ T cells sorted from blood. Every receptor here comes from a man aged 25 to 40 in good health. Both conserved end residues are part of each CDR3. The order of the fields is CDR3 protein, CDR3 DNA, clone size, J gene, D gene, V gene. The D gene is left open where the match is weak. Some rows mark clone size as missing; the rest say once, few, many or name a class of expanded clone.

cdr3_aa: CASSLWAWREETGELFF; cdr3_nt: TGTGCCAGCAGTTTATGGGCCTGGCGGGAGGAAACCGGGGAGCTGTTTTTT; clone_size: NA; j_call: TRBJ2-2; d_call: TRBD2; v_call: TRBV27
cdr3_aa: CASSLVRGRILNTEAFF; cdr3_nt: TGTGCCAGCAGCTTAGTCAGGGGCCGAATTTTGAACACTGAAGCTTTCTTT; clone_size: NA; j_call: TRBJ1-1; d_call: NA; v_call: TRBV7-2
cdr3_aa: CASSIGQGSNEQFF; cdr3_nt: TGTGCCAGTAGCATTGGGCAGGGGAGCAATGAGCAGTTCTTC; clone_size: few; j_call: TRBJ2-1; d_call: NA; v_call: TRBV19
cdr3_aa: CASSRDRGTGELFF; cdr3_nt: TGCGCCAGCAGTAGGGACAGGGGCACCGGGGAGCTGTTTTTT; clone_size: once; j_call: TRBJ2-2; d_call: TRBD1; v_call: TRBV5-1
cdr3_aa: CASSLGVAGANNEQFF; cdr3_nt: TGCGCCAGCAGCTTGGGGGTAGCGGGAGCGAACAATGAGCAGTTCTTC; clone_size: NA; j_call: TRBJ2-1; d_call: TRBD2; v_call: TRBV5-1
cdr3_aa: CASSLSSRGRGSEAFF; cdr3_nt: TGTGCCAGCAGCCTTAGTTCCAGGGGGCGGGGGTCTGAAGCTTTCTTT; clone_size: NA; j_call: TRBJ1-1; d_call: TRBD1; v_call: TRBV7-9
cdr3_aa: CASSYRRAHREAFF; cdr3_nt: TGTGCCAGCAGTTACAGAAGGGCCCACCGAGAAGCTTTCTTT; clone_size: NA; j_call: TRBJ1-1; d_call: NA; v_call: TRBV6-6
cdr3_aa: CASSISPSFEQYF; cdr3_nt: TGTGCCAGCAGTATTTCCCCCTCCTTCGAGCAGTACTTC; clone_size: NA; j_call: TRBJ2-7; d_call: NA; v_call: TRBV28
cdr3_aa: CSVDGTRMFGELFF; cdr3_nt: TGCAGCGTAGATGGGACTAGGATGTTTGGGGAGCTGTTTTTT; clone_size: NA; j_call: TRBJ2-2; d_call: TRBD2; v_call: TRBV29-1
cdr3_aa: CASNPRSSGNTIYF; cdr3_nt: TGTGCCAGTAACCCGAGGAGCTCTGGAAACACCATATATTTT; clone_size: NA; j_call: TRBJ1-3; d_call: NA; v_call: TRBV19
cdr3_aa: CASSLGGRDTQYF; cdr3_nt: TGTGCCAGCAGCTTAGGCGGGAGAGATACGCAGTATTTT; clone_size: NA; j_call: TRBJ2-3; d_call: TRBD2; v_call: TRBV7-2
cdr3_aa: CASSTGTGGPVGYTF; cdr3_nt: TGCGCCAGCAGCACCGGGACAGGGGGACCGGTGGGCTACACCTTC; clone_size: NA; j_call: TRBJ1-2; d_call: TRBD1; v_call: TRBV5-1
cdr3_aa: CASSSLAGAAGRGQFF; cdr3_nt: TGTGCCAGCAGCTCGTTAGCGGGGGCGGCCGGGCGTGGGCAGTTCTTC; clone_size: NA; j_call: TRBJ2-1; d_call: TRBD2; v_call: TRBV11-2
cdr3_aa: CASSWGAGFDTEAFF; cdr3_nt: TGCGCCAGCAGCTGGGGGGCAGGGTTCGACACTGAAGCTTTCTTT; clone_size: NA; j_call: TRBJ1-1; d_call: NA; v_call: TRBV5-1
cdr3_aa: CASSLVGQGAGELFF; cdr3_nt: TGTGCCAGCAGCTTAGTCGGGCAGGGCGCCGGGGAGCTGTTTTTT; clone_size: NA; j_call: TRBJ2-2; d_call: NA; v_call: TRBV11-2
cdr3_aa: CASSLDGASEAFF; cdr3_nt: TGTGCCAGCAGCTTAGACGGGGCTTCTGAAGCTTTCTTT; clone_size: NA; j_call: TRBJ1-1; d_call: NA; v_call: TRBV5-5